The rows below give T cell receptor beta chains drawn from one sample of a study of blood T cell repertoires in COVID-19. This table comes from immunoSEQ multiplex PCR, and its TCRdb copy is limited to in-frame clones, with some not included. The table has over 95,000 clones, 88% seen once; the top ten hold 7.5% to 9.5%. The sequencing input was peripheral blood. The receptors come from a woman between 70 and 85 years old who had recovered from COVID-19. CDR3s include the opening cysteine and the closing phenylalanine or tryptophan. The D gene is left open where the match is weak. Size is stated for part of the rows, as once, few or many counts, or as a class when the clone is expanded.

d_call j_call v_call clone_size cdr3_aa cdr3_nt
. TRBJ1-1 TRBV15 once CATSSPLGVANTEAFF TGTGCCACCAGCAGTCCGCTAGGGGTTGCGAACACTGAAGCTTTCTTT
TRBD2 TRBJ2-3 TRBV3-1/TRBV3-2 . CASSQELAGNPGNTDTQYF TGTGCCAGCAGCCAAGAGCTAGCGGGGAATCCTGGTAACACAGATACGCAGTATTTT
. TRBJ2-5 TRBV28 . CASSLASVKETQYF TGTGCCAGCAGCCTAGCGAGCGTAAAAGAGACCCAGTACTTC
TRBD2 TRBJ2-7 TRBV10-3 once CAISSTSGSYEQYF TGTGCCATCAGTTCGACTAGCGGGAGCTACGAGCAGTACTTC
TRBD2 TRBJ2-7 TRBV5-8 . CASTLQAAGAYEQYF TGTGCCAGCACCCTCCAGGCGGCGGGGGCCTACGAGCAGTACTTC
. TRBJ1-1 TRBV7-2 . CASSLSGGSEAFF TGTGCCAGCAGCTTAAGTGGGGGGAGTGAAGCTTTCTTT
. TRBJ1-5 TRBV6-6 . CASSYSTGDQPQHF TGTGCCAGCAGTTACTCGACAGGCGATCAGCCCCAGCATTTT
. TRBJ1-2 TRBV7-2 . CASSPRWVGDYTF TGTGCCAGCAGCCCTCGGTGGGTAGGGGACTACACCTTC
TRBD1 TRBJ2-1 TRBV18 . CASSPDRANNEQFF TGTGCCAGCTCCCCGGACAGGGCAAACAATGAGCAGTTCTTC
. TRBJ1-5 TRBV10-3 . CAISESRGEHQPQHF TGTGCCATCAGTGAAAGCAGGGGTGAGCATCAGCCCCAGCATTTT
. TRBJ1-2 TRBV5-8 . CASSLGPGYGYTF TGTGCCAGCAGCTTGGGCCCAGGGTATGGCTACACCTTC
. TRBJ1-1 TRBV24-1 once CATSDNRNGQNTEAFF TGTGCCACCAGTGACAACCGTAACGGACAGAACACTGAAGCTTTCTTT
. TRBJ1-2 TRBV6-6 . CASSPHREGMHTF TGTGCCAGCAGCCCCCACAGGGAGGGAATGCACACCTTC
TRBD2 TRBJ2-3 TRBV5-1 . CASSPRTSGGPTDTQYF TGCGCCAGCAGCCCTAGGACTAGCGGGGGGCCCACAGATACGCAGTATTTT
. TRBJ2-3 TRBV6-2/TRBV6-3 . CASSLNSEADTQYF TGTGCCAGCAGTTTGAATAGCGAGGCAGATACGCAGTATTTT
. TRBJ2-1 TRBV5-6 . CASSLFSGSYNEQFF TGTGCCAGCAGCTTGTTTAGCGGCTCCTACAATGAGCAGTTCTTC
. TRBJ2-3 TRBV18 . CASSPPSTDTQYF TGTGCCAGCTCACCACCGTCAACAGATACGCAGTATTTT
TRBD1 TRBJ2-1 TRBV5-8 once CASSRQGNYNEQFF TGTGCCAGCAGCCGACAGGGAAACTACAATGAGCAGTTCTTC
TRBD1 TRBJ2-1 TRBV5-6 . CASNALYRGERNEQFF TGTGCCAGCAATGCTCTGTACAGGGGAGAAAGGAATGAGCAGTTCTTC
. TRBJ2-5 TRBV2 . CASSVSPGGPEVGETQYF TGTGCCAGCAGTGTATCTCCAGGCGGGCCGGAGGTCGGAGAGACCCAGTACTTC
. TRBJ2-1 TRBV7-9 . CANSRGSYNEQFF TGTGCCAATTCGAGAGGCAGCTACAATGAGCAGTTCTTC
TRBD2 TRBJ2-1 TRBV24-1 . CATGGGVSYNEQFF TGTGCCACCGGGGGGGGAGTCTCCTACAATGAGCAGTTCTTC
. TRBJ2-1 TRBV28 . CASSSQVGSYNEQFF TGTGCCAGCAGTTCGCAGGTCGGCTCCTACAATGAGCAGTTCTTC
. TRBJ2-2 TRBV18 . CASSLYASGNTGELFF TGTGCCAGCTCACTCTACGCCTCAGGGAACACCGGGGAGCTGTTTTTT
. TRBJ1-6 TRBV2 . CASSVGDKDSPLHF TGTGCCAGCAGTGTTGGGGACAAGGATTCACCCCTCCACTTT
TRBD1 TRBJ1-3 TRBV5-4 . CASSHRDRGNTIYF TGTGCCAGCAGCCACCGGGACAGGGGGAACACCATATATTTT
. TRBJ2-3 TRBV12-5 . CASGLGGDTQYF TGTGCTAGTGGTTTGGGCGGGGATACGCAGTATTTT
. TRBJ2-3 TRBV2 . CASSRLDFESDTQYF TGTGCCAGCAGTAGACTAGATTTTGAGTCAGATACGCAGTATTTT
TRBD2 TRBJ2-3 TRBV18 . CASSPTSGAMAGDTQYF TGTGCCAGCTCACCTACTAGCGGGGCTATGGCTGGAGATACGCAGTATTTT
. TRBJ1-1 TRBV10-1 . CASSANNPPQRAPIEAFF TGCGCCAGCAGCGCCAACAACCCCCCCCAGAGGGCCCCTATTGAAGCTTTCTTT
. TRBJ2-1 TRBV12-3/TRBV12-4 . CASSLAGVDEQFF TGTGCCAGCAGTTTAGCAGGGGTCGATGAGCAGTTCTTC